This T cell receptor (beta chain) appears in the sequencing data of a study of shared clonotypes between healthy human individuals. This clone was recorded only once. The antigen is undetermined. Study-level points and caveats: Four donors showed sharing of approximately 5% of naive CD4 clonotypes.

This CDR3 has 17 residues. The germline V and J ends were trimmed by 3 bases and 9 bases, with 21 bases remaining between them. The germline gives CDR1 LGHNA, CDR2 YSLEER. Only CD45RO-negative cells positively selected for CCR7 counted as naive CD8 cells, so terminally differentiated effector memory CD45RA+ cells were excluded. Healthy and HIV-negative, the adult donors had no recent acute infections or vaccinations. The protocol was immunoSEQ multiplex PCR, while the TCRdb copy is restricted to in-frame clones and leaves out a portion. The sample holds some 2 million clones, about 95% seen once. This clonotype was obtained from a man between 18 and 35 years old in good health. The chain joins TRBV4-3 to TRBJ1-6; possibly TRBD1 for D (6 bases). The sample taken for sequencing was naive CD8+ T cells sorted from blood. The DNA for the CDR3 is TGCGCCAGCAGCCAGGATCCTCCACAGGGCCCCAGTTCACCCCTCCACTTT. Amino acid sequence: CASSQDPPQGPSSPLHF.